These 23 T cell receptor beta chains were sequenced from one sample in a study of control samples from healthy donors and cancer patients. Clones were sequenced by immunoSEQ multiplex PCR, and TCRdb holds only the in-frame ones, with some missing. The data show around 110,000 clones, more than 75% seen once. Sequenced input: blood. These receptors came from an older woman in good health.

The gene calls are TRBV24-1 and TRBJ1-1, with TRBD1 as a possible D gene (5 bases). Germline-derived CDR1 and CDR2 are KGHDR and SFDVKD. With 3 bases removed from V and 1 base from J, the gap between germline ends came to 8 bases. The CDR3 consists of 14 residues. In nucleotides, the CDR3 is TGTGCCACCAGTGATGCTGGGGGGAACACTGAAGCTTTCTTT. This translates into CATSDAGGNTEAFF.

V is TRBV9 and J is TRBJ1-6, with TRBD1 matching over 10 bases. The CDR3 is 15 residues long. Germline CDR1 SGDLS, CDR2 YYNGEE. J gave up 6 bases and V 4 bases, and 4 bases lay outside the gene matches. The CDR3 region is CASSTWTGGNSPLHF. For the CDR3, the DNA is TGTGCCAGCAGCACCTGGACAGGGGGTAATTCACCCCTCCACTTT. Complete variable domain (other parts from reference TRBV9 and TRBJ1-6): DSGVTQTPKHLITATGQRVTLRCSPRSGDLSVYWYQQSLDQGLQFLIQYYNGEERAKGNILERFSAQQFPDLHSELNLSSLELGDSALYFCASSTWTGGNSPLHFGNGTRLTVT.

A few counts support this clone. The V gene is TRBV27, the J gene TRBJ1-2, with 7 bases matching TRBD1. The CDR3 totals 14 residues. Germline CDR1 MNHEY, CDR2 SMNVEV (reference sequence). With V trimmed by 6 bases and J by 7 bases, 11 bases remained unmatched. The CDR3 spells CASRTLTGEVGYTF. CDR3 in DNA: TGTGCCAGCAGGACCCTCACAGGGGAGGTTGGCTACACCTTC.

The chain is built from TRBV6-5 and TRBJ1-5; D is unclear. Germline CDR1 is MNHEY and CDR2 is SVGAGI. The CDR3 length is 15 residues. The V end was cut by 0 bases, the J end by 2 bases, with 8 bases between. The CDR3 here is CASSYSYEGNQPQHF. In DNA, the CDR3 is TGTGCCAGCAGTTACTCGTATGAGGGCAATCAGCCCCAGCATTTT.

V usage is TRBV5-6 and J usage is TRBJ2-5; a weak D match, TRBD2 (6 bases). Germline CDR1 SGHDT, CDR2 YYEEEE. V lost 2 bases to trimming and J lost 2 bases, with 10 bases between them. The CDR3 has 14 residues. CDR3 nucleotide sequence: TGTGCCAGCAGCTTTGGGGGGACGCAAGAGACCCAGTACTTC. Its translation is CASSFGGTQETQYF.

This chain connects TRBV5-1 to TRBJ1-4; TRBD1 matches at 9 bases. Germline trimming cut 0 bases from V and 1 base from J; bases unmatched to any gene: 1. CDR3 length equals 16 residues. CDR1 and CDR2 from the germline V gene are SGHRS and YFSETQ. The CDR3 bases are TGCGCCAGCAGCTTGGGACAGGGGGGAACTAATGAAAAACTGTTTTTT. It translates to CASSLGQGGTNEKLFF.

This chain links TRBV27 with TRBJ1-2; no clear D. CDR1 MNHEY and CDR2 SMNVEV come from the germline V gene (reference sequence). V lost 3 bases to trimming and J lost 0 bases, with 8 bases between them. The CDR3 length is 14 residues. CDR3 sequence: CASSFRVTNYGYTF. The CDR3 DNA reads TGTGCCAGCAGTTTCAGAGTTACTAACTATGGCTACACCTTC.

The chain carries TRBV18 and TRBJ1-1, with unresolved D. V was shortened by 3 bases and J by 1 base, with 6 bases between the two germline ends. Germline CDR1 is KGHSH and CDR2 is LQKENI. The CDR3 has 13 amino acids. Here the CDR3 reads CASSPVRNTEAFF. For the CDR3, the DNA is TGTGCCAGCTCACCTGTACGGAACACTGAAGCTTTCTTT. Together with reference TRBV18 and TRBJ1-1, the CDR3 gives the full variable domain: NAGVMQNPRHLVRRRGQEARLRCSPMKGHSHVYWYRQLPEEGLKFMVYLQKENIIDESGMPKERFSAEFPKEGPSILRIQQVVRGDSAAYFCASSPVRNTEAFFGQGTRLTVV.

The chain employs TRBV6-2 or TRBV6-3 and TRBJ1-2, with 7 bases aligning to TRBD1. Germline loops: CDR1 MNHEY, CDR2 SVGEGT. With V trimmed by 5 bases and J by 7 bases, 10 bases remained unmatched. The CDR3 contains 14 residues. DNA for the CDR3: TGTGCCAGCAGTGCCACCCGACAGGGTTCTGGCTACACCTTC. This sequence encodes CASSATRQGSGYTF.

This CDR3 reads CASSPTDRVSYTF. The CDR3 DNA reads TGTGCCAGCTCCCCGACCGACAGGGTGAGCTACACCTTC. This chain uses TRBV18 with TRBJ1-2; 7 bases map to TRBD1. With 6 bases clipped from V and 9 bases from J, the junction kept 10 bases outside the gene matches. The CDR3 is 13 amino acids. The germline V gene has CDR1 KGHSH and CDR2 LQKENI.

V usage is TRBV9 and J usage is TRBJ1-4; no definite D call. Germline-derived CDR1 and CDR2 are SGDLS and YYNGEE. The CDR3 spans 15 residues. The V gene lost 3 bases and the J gene lost 2 bases, with 11 bases spanning the gap. In nucleotides, the CDR3 is TGTGCCAGCAGCGCCCACTCGGGGACTAATGAAAAACTGTTTTTT. The encoded protein is CASSAHSGTNEKLFF.

The chain has TRBV19 and TRBJ1-3; maybe TRBD1 (5 bases). The V end was cut by 8 bases, the J end by 0 bases, with 11 bases between. This CDR3 is 14 amino acids long. Germline V CDR1 and CDR2: LNHDA, SQIVND (reference sequence). CDR3 loop: CASRTGFSGNTIYF. CDR3 nucleotide sequence: TGTGCCAGTCGAACAGGATTCTCTGGAAACACCATATATTTT.

This sequence joins TRBV27 and TRBJ1-6; TRBD1 matches at 10 bases. CDR3 size: 20 residues. With 0 bases clipped from V and 1 base from J, the junction kept 9 bases outside the gene matches. CDR1 is MNHEY, CDR2 SMNVEV, per germline (reference sequence). The CDR3 region is CASSLSTGQGLASYNSPLHF. The CDR3, as DNA: TGTGCCAGCAGTTTATCAACGGGACAGGGGCTCGCGTCCTATAATTCACCCCTCCACTTT.

The chain couples TRBV5-4 to TRBJ1-2, with TRBD1 matching 8 bases. CDR1 is SGHNT, CDR2 YYREEE, per germline (reference sequence). The CDR3 sequence is 13 residues long. V lost 4 bases to trimming and J lost 5 bases; unmatched junction nucleotides: 4. The CDR3 here is CASSATGGYGYTF. CDR3 coding DNA: TGTGCCAGCAGCGCCACAGGGGGTTATGGCTACACCTTC.

The V call is TRBV4-1, the J call TRBJ2-2, with TRBD2 matching 9 bases. The CDR3 has 19 residues. Germline V lookup: CDR1 MGHRA, CDR2 YSYEKL. The ends lost 4 bases at V and 0 bases at J; junction bases unmatched: 12. The CDR3 DNA follows: TGCGCCAGCAGCCGCAGACAAGAGACTAGCGGAGCGAACACCGGGGAGCTGTTTTTT. Translating it yields CASSRRQETSGANTGELFF.

On this clone: One end of the junction does not line up with germline, which may come from a read error. The genes are TRBV18 and TRBJ2-5; D is possibly TRBD1 (5 bases). The CDR3 totals 12 residues. Germline V gives CDR1 KGHSH, CDR2 LQKENI. The CDR3 protein is CASSPPEGQQDF. The CDR3 DNA reads TGTGCCAGCTCACCACCGGAAGGACAACAGGACTTC.

The V and J genes are TRBV7-8 and TRBJ1-1; TRBD1 agrees at 7 bases. Germline V CDR1 and CDR2: SGHVS, FQNEAQ. The V segment lost 4 bases and the J segment 11 bases; nucleotides outside the gene matches: 7. The length of the CDR3 is 12 residues. CDR3 sequence (DNA): TGTGCCAGCAGCTCCCGACAGGGAGGCGCTTTCTTT. This encodes CASSSRQGGAFF.

The V gene is TRBV7-8, the J gene TRBJ1-3; D is unclear. The CDR3 runs to 14 residues. V lost 7 bases, J lost 0 bases, and 10 bases lay in between. The germline gives CDR1 SGHVS, CDR2 FQNEAQ. The CDR3 DNA follows: TGTGCCAGCACCCCACGAGGCTCTGGAAACACCATATATTTT. This codes for CASTPRGSGNTIYF.

The rearrangement uses TRBV14 and TRBJ1-6; D unresolved. Germline values: CDR1 SGHDN, CDR2 FVKESK. Trimming pared 4 bases from V and 9 bases from J, leaving 10 bases between. This CDR3 contains 13 residues. The chain's CDR3 is CASSPRVLSPLHF. Written as DNA, the CDR3 is TGTGCCAGCAGCCCGAGGGTCCTTTCACCCCTCCACTTT.

The V and J genes are TRBV6-1 and TRBJ2-3; 10 bases match TRBD2. The CDR3 has 18 residues. The trim removed 1 base at V and 2 bases at J, leaving 9 bases unmatched. The germline V gene encodes CDR1 MNHNS and CDR2 SASEGT. CDR3 in DNA: TGTGCCAGCAGTGAAGTAGGGCTAGCGGGGGCCACCACAGATACGCAGTATTTT. Translation: CASSEVGLAGATTDTQYF.

CDR3 loop: CASRDRRNTEAFF. In nucleotides, the CDR3 is TGTGCCAGCCGGGACAGGAGGAACACTGAAGCTTTCTTT. This chain joins TRBV6-5 and TRBJ1-1, with 8 bases that match TRBD1. The CDR3 runs 13 residues. Germline trimming cut 8 bases from V and 1 base from J; bases unmatched to any gene: 3. The germline V gene encodes CDR1 MNHEY and CDR2 SVGAGI.

V usage is TRBV5-4 and J usage is TRBJ1-2; D might be TRBD1 (5 bases). The CDR3 runs 13 residues. From germline, CDR1 is SGHNT and CDR2 YYREEE (reference sequence). Deletions cut 4 bases from V and 3 bases from J, with 10 bases between. CDR3 protein: CASSKGTDYGYTF. The CDR3 nucleotides are TGTGCCAGCAGCAAGGGGACGGACTATGGCTACACCTTC.

The V and J genes are TRBV19 and TRBJ1-1; 7 bases match TRBD1. With 2 bases clipped from V and 7 bases from J, the junction kept 4 bases outside the gene matches. CDR3 length: 13 amino acids. The germline CDR1 and CDR2 sequences are LNHDA and SQIVND (reference sequence). This chain's CDR3 is CASSINDRVEAFF. CDR3 nucleotides: TGTGCCAGTAGTATAAACGACAGGGTTGAAGCTTTCTTT. Full variable domain (outside the CDR3, taken from reference TRBV19 and TRBJ1-1): DGGITQSPKYLFRKEGQNVTLSCEQNLNHDAMYWYRQDPGQGLRLIYYSQIVNDFQKGDIAEGYSVSREKKESFPLTVTSAQKNPTAFYLCASSINDRVEAFFGQGTRLTVV.